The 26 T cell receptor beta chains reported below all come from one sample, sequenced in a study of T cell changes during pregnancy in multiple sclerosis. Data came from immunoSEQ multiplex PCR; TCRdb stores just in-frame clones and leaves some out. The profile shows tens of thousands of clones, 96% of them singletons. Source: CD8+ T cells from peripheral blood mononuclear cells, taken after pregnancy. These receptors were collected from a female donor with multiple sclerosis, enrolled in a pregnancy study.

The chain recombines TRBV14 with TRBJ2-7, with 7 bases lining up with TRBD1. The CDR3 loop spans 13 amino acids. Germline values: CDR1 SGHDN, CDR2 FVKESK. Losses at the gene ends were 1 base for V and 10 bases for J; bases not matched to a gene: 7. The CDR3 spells CASSQVPRDRQYF. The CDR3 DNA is TGTGCCAGCAGCCAAGTACCCCGGGACAGACAGTACTTC.

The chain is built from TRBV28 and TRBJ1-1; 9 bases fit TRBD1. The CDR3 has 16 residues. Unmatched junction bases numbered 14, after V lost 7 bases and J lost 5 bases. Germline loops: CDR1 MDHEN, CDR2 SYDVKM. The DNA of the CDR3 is TGTGCCAGCATACCTCTAAAGACAGGGGGTCAAACTGAAGCTTTCTTT. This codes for CASIPLKTGGQTEAFF.

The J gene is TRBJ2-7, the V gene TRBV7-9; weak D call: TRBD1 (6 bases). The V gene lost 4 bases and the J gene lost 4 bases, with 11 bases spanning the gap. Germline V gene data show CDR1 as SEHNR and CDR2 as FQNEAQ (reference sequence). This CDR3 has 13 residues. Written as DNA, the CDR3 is TGTGCCAGCAGCTGGCAGGACAGTTACGAGCAGTACTTC. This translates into CASSWQDSYEQYF.

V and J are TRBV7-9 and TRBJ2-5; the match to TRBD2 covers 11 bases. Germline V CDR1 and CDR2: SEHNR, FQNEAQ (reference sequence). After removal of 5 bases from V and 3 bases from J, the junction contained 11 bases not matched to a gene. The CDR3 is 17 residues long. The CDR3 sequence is CASSTTYSGRAEETQYF. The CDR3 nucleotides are TGTGCCAGCAGCACAACCTATAGCGGGAGGGCCGAAGAGACCCAGTACTTC.

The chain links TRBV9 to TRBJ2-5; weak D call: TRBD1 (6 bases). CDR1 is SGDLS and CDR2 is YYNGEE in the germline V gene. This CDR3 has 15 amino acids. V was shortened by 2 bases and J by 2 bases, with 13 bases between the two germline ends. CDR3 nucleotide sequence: TGTGCCAGCAGCGTCCAGGGGAATAGACAAGAGACCCAGTACTTC. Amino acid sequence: CASSVQGNRQETQYF.

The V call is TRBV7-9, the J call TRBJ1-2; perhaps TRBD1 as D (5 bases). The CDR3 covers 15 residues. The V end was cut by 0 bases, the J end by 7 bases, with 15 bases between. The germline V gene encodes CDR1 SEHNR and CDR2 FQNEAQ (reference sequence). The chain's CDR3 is CASSLARGRVFGYTF. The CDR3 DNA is TGTGCCAGCAGCTTAGCACGCGGCAGGGTTTTTGGCTACACCTTC.

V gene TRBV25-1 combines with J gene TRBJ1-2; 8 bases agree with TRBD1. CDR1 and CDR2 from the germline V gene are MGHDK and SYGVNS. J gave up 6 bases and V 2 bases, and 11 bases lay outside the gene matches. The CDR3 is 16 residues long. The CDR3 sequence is CASSEGTPAGGDGYTF. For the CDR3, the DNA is TGTGCCAGCAGTGAAGGCACTCCAGCAGGGGGCGATGGCTACACCTTC.

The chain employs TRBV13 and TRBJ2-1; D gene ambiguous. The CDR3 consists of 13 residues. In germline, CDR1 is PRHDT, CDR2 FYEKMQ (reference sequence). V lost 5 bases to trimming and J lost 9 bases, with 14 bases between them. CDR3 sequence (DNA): TGTGCCAGCAGCCTCCAGATCCAACGTGAGCAGTTCTTC. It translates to CASSLQIQREQFF.

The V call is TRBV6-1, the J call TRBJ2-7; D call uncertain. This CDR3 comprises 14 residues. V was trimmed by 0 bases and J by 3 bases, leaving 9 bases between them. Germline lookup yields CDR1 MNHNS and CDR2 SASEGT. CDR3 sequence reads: CASSEALDFYEQYF. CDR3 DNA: TGTGCCAGCAGTGAAGCGCTCGACTTCTACGAGCAGTACTTC.

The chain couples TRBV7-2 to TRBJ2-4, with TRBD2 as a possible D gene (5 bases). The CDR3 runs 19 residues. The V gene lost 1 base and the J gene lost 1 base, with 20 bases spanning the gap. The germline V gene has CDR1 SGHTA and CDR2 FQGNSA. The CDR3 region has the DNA TGTGCCAGCAGCTTAGTCCATTTGACTACCCGAACGGCCAAAAACATTCAGTACTTC. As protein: CASSLVHLTTRTAKNIQYF.

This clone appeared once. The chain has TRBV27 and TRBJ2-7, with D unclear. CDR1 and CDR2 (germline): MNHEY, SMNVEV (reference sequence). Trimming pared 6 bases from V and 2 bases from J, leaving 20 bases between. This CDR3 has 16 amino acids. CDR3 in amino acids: CASRPRRSPIPYEQYF. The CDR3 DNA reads TGTGCCAGCAGGCCACGTCGTAGCCCCATCCCCTACGAGCAGTACTTC.

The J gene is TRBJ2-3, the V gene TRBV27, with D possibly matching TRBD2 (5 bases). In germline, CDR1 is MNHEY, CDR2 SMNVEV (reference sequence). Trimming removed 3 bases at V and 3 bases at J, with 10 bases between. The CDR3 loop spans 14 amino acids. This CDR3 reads CASSFIAGTDTQYF. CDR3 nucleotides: TGTGCCAGCAGTTTTATTGCGGGTACAGATACGCAGTATTTT.

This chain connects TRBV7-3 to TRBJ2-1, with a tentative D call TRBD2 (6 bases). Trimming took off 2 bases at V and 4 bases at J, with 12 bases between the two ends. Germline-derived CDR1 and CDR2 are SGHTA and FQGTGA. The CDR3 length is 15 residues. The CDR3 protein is CASSLWEAGYNEQFF. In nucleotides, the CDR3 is TGTGCCAGCAGCTTATGGGAGGCGGGGTACAATGAGCAGTTCTTC.

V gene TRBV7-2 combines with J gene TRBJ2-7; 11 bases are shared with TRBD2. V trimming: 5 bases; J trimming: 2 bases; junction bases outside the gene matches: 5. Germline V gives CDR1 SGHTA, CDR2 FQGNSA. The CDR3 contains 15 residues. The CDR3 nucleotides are TGTGCCAGCAGCCCGGGACTAGCGGATCCCTACGAGCAGTACTTC. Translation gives CASSPGLADPYEQYF.

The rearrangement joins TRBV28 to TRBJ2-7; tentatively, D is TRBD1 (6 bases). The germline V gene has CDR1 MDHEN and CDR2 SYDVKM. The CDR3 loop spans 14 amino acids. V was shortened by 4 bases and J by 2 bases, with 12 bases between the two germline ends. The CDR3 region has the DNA TGTGCCAGCAGTTCCCGGGACAACGCCTACGAGCAGTACTTC. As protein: CASSSRDNAYEQYF.

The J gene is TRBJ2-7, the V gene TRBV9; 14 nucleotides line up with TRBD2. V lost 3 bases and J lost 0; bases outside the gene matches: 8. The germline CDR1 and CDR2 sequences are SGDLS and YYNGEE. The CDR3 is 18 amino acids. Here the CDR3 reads CASSGGTSGSQRSYEQYF. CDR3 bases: TGTGCCAGCAGCGGAGGGACTAGCGGGAGCCAACGCTCCTACGAGCAGTACTTC.

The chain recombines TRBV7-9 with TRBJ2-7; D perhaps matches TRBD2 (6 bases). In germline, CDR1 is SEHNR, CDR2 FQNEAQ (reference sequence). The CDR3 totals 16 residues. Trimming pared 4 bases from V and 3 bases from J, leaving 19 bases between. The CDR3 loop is CASSSSAGLRSYEQYF. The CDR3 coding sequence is TGTGCCAGCAGCTCTAGCGCGGGACTCCGTAGCTACGAGCAGTACTTC. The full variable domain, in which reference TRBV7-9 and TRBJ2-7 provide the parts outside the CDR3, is DTGVSQNPRHKITKRGQNVTFRCDPISEHNRLYWYRQTLGQGPEFLTYFQNEAQLEKSRLLSDRFSAERPKGSFSTLEIQRTEQGDSAMYLCASSSSAGLRSYEQYFGPGTRLTVT.

CDR3 sequence reads: CASTKNSLNTGELFF. In DNA, the CDR3 is TGTGCCAGCACAAAAAATTCACTGAACACCGGGGAGCTGTTTTTT. This chain uses TRBV28 with TRBJ2-2; no clear D gene. The V gene lost 7 bases and the J gene lost 1 base, with 13 bases spanning the gap. Germline CDR1 is MDHEN and CDR2 is SYDVKM. There are 15 residues in the CDR3.

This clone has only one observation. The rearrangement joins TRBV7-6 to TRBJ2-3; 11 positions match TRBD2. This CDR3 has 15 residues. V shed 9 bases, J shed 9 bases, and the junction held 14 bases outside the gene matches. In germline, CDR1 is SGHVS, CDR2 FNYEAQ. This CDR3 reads CARSQLAGEYNTQYF. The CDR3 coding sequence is TGTGCCAGGAGCCAACTAGCGGGAGAATATAACACGCAGTATTTT.

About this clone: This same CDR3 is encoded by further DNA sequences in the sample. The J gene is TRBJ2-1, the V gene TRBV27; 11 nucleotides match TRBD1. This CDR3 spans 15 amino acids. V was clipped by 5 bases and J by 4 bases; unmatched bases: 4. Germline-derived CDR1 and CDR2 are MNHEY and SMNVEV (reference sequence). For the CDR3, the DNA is TGTGCCAGCAGTCTCGGGACAGGGGGGTACAATGAGCAGTTCTTC. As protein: CASSLGTGGYNEQFF.

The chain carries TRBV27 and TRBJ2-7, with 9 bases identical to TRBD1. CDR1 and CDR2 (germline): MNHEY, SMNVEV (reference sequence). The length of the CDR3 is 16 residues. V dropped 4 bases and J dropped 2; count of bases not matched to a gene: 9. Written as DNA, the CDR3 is TGTGCCAGCAGTTGGGGGATAGGGACAGGGACCTACGAGCAGTACTTC. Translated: CASSWGIGTGTYEQYF.

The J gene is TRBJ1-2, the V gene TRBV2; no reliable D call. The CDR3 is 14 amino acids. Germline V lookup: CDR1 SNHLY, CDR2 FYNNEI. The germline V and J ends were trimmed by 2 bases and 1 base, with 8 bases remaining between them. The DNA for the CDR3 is TGTGCCAGCAGTGAACGCGGTGGTAACTATGGCTACACCTTC. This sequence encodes CASSERGGNYGYTF.

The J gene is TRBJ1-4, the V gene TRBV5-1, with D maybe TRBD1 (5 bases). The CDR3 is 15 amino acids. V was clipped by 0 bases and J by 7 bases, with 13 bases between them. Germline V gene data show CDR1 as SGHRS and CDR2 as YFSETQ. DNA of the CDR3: TGCGCCAGCAGCTTGGAGGGGTCGTTTGGTGAAAAACTGTTTTTT. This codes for CASSLEGSFGEKLFF.

The CDR3 region is CASSIGFLEQFF. In DNA form, the CDR3 reads TGTGCCAGTAGTATTGGCTTCCTTGAGCAGTTCTTC. The J gene is TRBJ2-1, the V gene TRBV19, with unresolved D. CDR1 is LNHDA, CDR2 SQIVND, per germline (reference sequence). V was pared by 3 bases and J by 9 bases, with 9 bases between. The CDR3 runs to 12 residues.

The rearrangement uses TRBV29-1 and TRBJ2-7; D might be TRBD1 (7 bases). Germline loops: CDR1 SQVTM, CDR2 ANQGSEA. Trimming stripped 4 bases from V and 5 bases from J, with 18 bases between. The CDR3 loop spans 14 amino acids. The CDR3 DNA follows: TGCAGCGTTGCGGCGGAGGGGGCTATTCACGAGCAGTACTTC. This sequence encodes CSVAAEGAIHEQYF.

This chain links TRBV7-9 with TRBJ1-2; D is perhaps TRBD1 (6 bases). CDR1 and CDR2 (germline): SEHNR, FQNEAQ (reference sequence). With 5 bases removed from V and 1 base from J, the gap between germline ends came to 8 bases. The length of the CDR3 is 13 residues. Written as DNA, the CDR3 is TGTGCCAGCAGCCCGGACAGTAACTATGGCTACACCTTC. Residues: CASSPDSNYGYTF.